This T cell receptor beta chain came from a study of neurological immune-mediated disorders. Study observations and caveats: HTLV-1-associated myelopathy displayed the greatest TCR clonal expansion, and multiple sclerosis exhibited the smallest, lower than that of healthy controls.

Between the trimmed V and J ends, which lost 4 bases and 1 base, there was a span of 7 bases. Germline values: CDR1 SEHNR, CDR2 FQNEAQ (reference sequence). The CDR3 contains 14 residues. In its sample, this clonotype was seen many times. The antigen is not known. Each TCR transcript was tagged with a 10-nucleotide random UMI during 5'RACE. TCRdb reprocessed the 5' RACE reads with MiXCR, giving one entry per CDR3 protein. The data contain tens of thousands of distinct CDR3 sequences, 5.8% of them singletons. The time point is: longitudinal time-point 2. The source material was PBMCs. The origin of this receptor is an older woman with multiple sclerosis. V usage is TRBV7-9 and J usage is TRBJ2-2; D unclear. The CDR3 loop reads CASSSHWNTGELFF. Here the CDR3 DNA reads TGTGCCAGCAGCTCCCACTGGAACACCGGGGAGCTGTTTTTT. The full variable domain, rest sourced from reference TRBV7-9 and TRBJ2-2, is DTGVSQNPRHKITKRGQNVTFRCDPISEHNRLYWYRQTLGQGPEFLTYFQNEAQLEKSRLLSDRFSAERPKGSFSTLEIQRTEQGDSAMYLCASSSHWNTGELFFGEGSRLTVL.